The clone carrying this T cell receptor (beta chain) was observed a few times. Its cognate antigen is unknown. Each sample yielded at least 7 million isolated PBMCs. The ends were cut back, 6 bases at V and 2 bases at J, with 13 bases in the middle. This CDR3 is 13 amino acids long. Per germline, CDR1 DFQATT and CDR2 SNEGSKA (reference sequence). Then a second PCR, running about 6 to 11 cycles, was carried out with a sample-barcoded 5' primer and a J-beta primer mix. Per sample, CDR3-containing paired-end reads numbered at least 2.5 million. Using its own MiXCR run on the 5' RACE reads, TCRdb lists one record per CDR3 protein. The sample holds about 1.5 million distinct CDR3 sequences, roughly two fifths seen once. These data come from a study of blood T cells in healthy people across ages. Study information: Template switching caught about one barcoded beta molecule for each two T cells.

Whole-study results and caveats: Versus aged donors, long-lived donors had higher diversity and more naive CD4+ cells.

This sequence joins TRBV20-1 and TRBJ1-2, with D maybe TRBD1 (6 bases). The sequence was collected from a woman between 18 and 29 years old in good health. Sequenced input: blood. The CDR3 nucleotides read TGCAGTGCCTTCACGGGGGGCAACTATGGCTACACCTTC. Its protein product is CSAFTGGNYGYTF.